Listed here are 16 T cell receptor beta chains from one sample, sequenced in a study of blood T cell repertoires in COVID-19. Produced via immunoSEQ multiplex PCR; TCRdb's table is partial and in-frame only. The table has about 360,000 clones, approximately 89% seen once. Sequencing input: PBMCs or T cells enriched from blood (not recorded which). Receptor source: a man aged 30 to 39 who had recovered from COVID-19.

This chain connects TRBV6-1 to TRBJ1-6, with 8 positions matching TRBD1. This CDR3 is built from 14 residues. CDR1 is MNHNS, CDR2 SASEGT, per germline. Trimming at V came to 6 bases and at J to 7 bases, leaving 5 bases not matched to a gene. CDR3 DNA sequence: TGTGCCAGCAGGCTACAGGGGGGGAATTCACCCCTCCACTTT. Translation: CASRLQGGNSPLHF.

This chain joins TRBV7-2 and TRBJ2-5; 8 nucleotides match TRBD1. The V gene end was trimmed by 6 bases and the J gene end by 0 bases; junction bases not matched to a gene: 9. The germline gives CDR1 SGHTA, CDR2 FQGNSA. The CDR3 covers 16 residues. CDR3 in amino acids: CASSKDREKYQETQYF. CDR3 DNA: TGTGCCAGCAGTAAGGACAGGGAGAAGTACCAAGAGACCCAGTACTTC. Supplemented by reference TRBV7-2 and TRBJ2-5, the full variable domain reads GAGVSQSPSNKVTEKGKDVELRCDPISGHTALYWYRQSLGQGLEFLIYFQGNSAPDKSGLPSDRFSAERTGGSVSTLTIQRTQQEDSAVYLCASSKDREKYQETQYFGPGTRLLVL.

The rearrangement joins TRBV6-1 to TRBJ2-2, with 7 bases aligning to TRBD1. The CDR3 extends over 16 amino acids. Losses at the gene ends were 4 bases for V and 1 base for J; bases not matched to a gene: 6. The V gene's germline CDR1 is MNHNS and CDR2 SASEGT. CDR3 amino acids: CASSANRGGNTGELFF. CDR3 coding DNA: TGTGCCAGCAGTGCCAACAGGGGTGGGAACACCGGGGAGCTGTTTTTT.

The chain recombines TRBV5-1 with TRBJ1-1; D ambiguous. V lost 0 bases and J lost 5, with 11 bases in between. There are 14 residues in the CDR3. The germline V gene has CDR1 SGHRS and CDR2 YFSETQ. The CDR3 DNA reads TGCGCCAGCAGCTTGGGTAGTCCGGGGACTGAAGCTTTCTTT. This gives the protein CASSLGSPGTEAFF.

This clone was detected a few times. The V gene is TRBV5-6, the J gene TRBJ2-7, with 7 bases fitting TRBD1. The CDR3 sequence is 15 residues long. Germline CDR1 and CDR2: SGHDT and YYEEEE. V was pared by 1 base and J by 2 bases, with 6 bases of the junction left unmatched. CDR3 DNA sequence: TGTGCCAGCAGCTTGACCGAGACAGGGACCTACGAGCAGTACTTC. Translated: CASSLTETGTYEQYF. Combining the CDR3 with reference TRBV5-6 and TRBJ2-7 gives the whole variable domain DAGVTQSPTHLIKTRGQQVTLRCSPKSGHDTVSWYQQALGQGPQFIFQYYEEEERQRGNFPDRFSGHQFPNYSSELNVNALLLGDSALYLCASSLTETGTYEQYFGPGTRLTVT.

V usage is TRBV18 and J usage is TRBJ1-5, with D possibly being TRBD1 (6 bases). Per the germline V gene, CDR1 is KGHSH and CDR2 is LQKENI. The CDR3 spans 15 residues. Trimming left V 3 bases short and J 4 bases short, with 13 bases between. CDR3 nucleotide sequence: TGTGCCAGCTCACCTGGACAGTTAGAGAATCAGCCCCAGCATTTT. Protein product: CASSPGQLENQPQHF.

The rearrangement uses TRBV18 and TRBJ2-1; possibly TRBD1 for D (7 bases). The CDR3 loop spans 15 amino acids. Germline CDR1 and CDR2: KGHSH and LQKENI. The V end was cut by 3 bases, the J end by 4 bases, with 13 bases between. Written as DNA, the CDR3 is TGTGCCAGCTCACCCGGTCCAGGGGGGTACAATGAGCAGTTCTTC. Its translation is CASSPGPGGYNEQFF.

CDR3 sequence (DNA): TGTGCCAGCAGTTTAACAGGGTTTGGGACAGATACGCAGTATTTT. Its protein is CASSLTGFGTDTQYF. The V and J genes are TRBV27 and TRBJ2-3, with a tentative D call TRBD1 (6 bases). Germline CDR1 MNHEY, CDR2 SMNVEV (reference sequence). This CDR3 comprises 15 residues. Trimming removed 2 bases at V and 3 bases at J, with 12 bases between.

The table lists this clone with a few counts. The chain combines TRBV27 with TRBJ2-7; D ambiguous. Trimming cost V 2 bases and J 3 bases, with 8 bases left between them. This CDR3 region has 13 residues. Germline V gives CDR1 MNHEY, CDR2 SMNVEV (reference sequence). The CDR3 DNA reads TGTGCCAGCAGTTTAACTGCCTACTACGAGCAGTACTTC. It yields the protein CASSLTAYYEQYF.

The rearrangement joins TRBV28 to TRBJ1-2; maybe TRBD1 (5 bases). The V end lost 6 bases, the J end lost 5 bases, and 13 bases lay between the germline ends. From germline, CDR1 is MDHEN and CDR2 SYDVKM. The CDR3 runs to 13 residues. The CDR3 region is CASSFGTEYGYTF. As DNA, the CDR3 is TGTGCCAGCAGCTTCGGGACTGAGTATGGCTACACCTTC.

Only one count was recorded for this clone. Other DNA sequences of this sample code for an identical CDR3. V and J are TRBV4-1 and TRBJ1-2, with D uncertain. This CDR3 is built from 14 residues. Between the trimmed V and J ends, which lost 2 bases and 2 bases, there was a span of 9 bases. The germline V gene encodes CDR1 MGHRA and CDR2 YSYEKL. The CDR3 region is CASSQPTGNYGYTF. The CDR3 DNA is TGCGCCAGCAGCCAACCGACGGGGAACTATGGCTACACCTTC.

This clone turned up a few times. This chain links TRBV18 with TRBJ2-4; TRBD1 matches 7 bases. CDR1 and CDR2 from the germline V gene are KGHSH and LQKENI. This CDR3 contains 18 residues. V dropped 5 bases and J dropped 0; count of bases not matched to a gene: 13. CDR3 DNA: TGTGCCAGCTCAGCGACATCTCCAGGGGGTCTAGCCAAAAACATTCAGTACTTC. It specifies CASSATSPGGLAKNIQYF.

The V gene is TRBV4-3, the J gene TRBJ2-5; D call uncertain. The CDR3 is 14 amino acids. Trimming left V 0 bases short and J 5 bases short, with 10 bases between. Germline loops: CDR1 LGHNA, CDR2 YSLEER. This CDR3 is CASSQEVSWETQYF. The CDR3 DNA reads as TGCGCCAGCAGCCAAGAAGTTAGCTGGGAGACCCAGTACTTC.

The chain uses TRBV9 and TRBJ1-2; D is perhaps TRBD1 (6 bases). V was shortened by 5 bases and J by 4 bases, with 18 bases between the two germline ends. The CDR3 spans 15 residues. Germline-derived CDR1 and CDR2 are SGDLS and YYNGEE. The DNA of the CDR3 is TGTGCCAGCAGTGACTCCTCGGGACACTTCTATGGCTACACCTTC. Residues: CASSDSSGHFYGYTF.

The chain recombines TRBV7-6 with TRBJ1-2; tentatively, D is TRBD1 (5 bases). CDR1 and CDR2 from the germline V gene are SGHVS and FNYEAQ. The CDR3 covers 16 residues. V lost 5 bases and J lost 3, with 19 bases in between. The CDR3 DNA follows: TGTGCCAGCAGCGCCTACCCCAGGGAAAGCGACTATGGCTACACCTTC. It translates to CASSAYPRESDYGYTF.

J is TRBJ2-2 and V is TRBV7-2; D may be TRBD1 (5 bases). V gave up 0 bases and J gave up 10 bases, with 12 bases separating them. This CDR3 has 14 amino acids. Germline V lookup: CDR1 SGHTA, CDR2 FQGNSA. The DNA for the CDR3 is TGTGCCAGCAGCTTAGCGTTGGCAGGGCTGGAGCTGTTTTTT. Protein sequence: CASSLALAGLELFF.